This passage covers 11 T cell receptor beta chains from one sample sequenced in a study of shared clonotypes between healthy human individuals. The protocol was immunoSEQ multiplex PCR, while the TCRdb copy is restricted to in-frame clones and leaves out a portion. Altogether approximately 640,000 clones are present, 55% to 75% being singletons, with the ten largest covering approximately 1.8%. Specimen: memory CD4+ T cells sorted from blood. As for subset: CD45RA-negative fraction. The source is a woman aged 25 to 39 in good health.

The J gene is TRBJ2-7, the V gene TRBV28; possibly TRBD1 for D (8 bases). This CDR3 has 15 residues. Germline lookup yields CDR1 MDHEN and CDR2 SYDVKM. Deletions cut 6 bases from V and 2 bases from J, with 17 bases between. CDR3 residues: CASSPTGGVTYEQYF. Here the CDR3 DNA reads TGTGCCAGCAGCCCTACAGGGGGGGTTACCTACGAGCAGTACTTC. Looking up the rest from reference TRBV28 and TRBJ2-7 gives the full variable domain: DVKVTQSSRYLVKRTGEKVFLECVQDMDHENMFWYRQDPGLGLRLIYFSYDVKMKEKGDIPEGYSVSREKKERFSLILESASTNQTSMYLCASSPTGGVTYEQYFGPGTRLTVT.

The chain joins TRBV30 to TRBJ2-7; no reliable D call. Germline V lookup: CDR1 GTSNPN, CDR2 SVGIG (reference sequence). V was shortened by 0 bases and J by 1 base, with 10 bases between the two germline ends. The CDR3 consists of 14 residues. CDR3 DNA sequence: TGTGCCTGGAGTGTAGGCGGCAAGTCCTACGAGCAGTACTTC. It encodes CAWSVGGKSYEQYF.

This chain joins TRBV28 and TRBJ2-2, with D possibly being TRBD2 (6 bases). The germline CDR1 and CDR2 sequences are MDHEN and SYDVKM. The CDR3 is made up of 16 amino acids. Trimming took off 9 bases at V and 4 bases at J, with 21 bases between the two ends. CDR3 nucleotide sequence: TGTGCCAGTTCAGTGGTAGATAGCGGAGTCACCGGGGAGCTGTTTTTT. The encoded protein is CASSVVDSGVTGELFF.

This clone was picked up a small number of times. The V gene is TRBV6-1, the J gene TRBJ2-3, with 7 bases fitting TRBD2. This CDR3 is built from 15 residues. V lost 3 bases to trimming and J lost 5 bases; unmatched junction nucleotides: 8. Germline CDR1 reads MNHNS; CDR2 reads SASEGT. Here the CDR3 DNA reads TGTGCCAGCAGTGACGCGGGAGTAGGAGAAGATACGCAGTATTTT. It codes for CASSDAGVGEDTQYF.

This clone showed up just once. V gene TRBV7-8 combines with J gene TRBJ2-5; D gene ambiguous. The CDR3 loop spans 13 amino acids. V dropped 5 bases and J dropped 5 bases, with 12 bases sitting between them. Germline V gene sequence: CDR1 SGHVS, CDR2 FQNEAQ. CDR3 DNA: TGTGCCAGCAGCCGAGGCCGGGCGGAGACCCAGTACTTC. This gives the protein CASSRGRAETQYF.

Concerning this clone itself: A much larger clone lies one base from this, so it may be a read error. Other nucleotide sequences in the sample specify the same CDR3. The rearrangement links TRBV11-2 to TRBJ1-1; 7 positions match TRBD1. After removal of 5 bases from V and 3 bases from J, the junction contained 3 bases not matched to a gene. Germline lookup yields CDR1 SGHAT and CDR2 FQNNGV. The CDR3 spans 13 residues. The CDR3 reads CASSRQGDTEAFF. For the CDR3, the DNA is TGTGCCAGCAGCCGACAGGGCGACACTGAAGCTTTCTTT.

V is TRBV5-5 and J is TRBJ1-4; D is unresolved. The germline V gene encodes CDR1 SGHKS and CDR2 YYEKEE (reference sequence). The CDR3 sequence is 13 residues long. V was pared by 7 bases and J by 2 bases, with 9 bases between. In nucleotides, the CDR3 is TGTGCCAGCGCCTTAGGGACTAATGAAAAACTGTTTTTT. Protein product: CASALGTNEKLFF.

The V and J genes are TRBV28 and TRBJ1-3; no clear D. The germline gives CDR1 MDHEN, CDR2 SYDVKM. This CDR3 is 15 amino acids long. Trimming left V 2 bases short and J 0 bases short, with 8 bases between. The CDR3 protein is CASSLGQNSGNTIYF. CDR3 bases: TGTGCCAGCAGTTTAGGGCAGAACTCTGGAAACACCATATATTTT.

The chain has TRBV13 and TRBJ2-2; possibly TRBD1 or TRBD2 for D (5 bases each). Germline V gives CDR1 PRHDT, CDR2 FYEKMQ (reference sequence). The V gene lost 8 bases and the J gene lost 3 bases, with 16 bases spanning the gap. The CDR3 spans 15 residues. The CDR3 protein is CASRTPGSYTGELFF. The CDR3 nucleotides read TGTGCCAGCCGGACACCGGGGTCGTACACCGGGGAGCTGTTTTTT.

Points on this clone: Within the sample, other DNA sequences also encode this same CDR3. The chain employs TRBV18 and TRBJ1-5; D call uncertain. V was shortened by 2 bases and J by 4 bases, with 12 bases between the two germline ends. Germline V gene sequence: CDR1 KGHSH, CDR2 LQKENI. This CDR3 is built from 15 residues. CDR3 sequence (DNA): TGTGCCAGCTCACCATCGGGGAACTCTAATCAGCCCCAGCATTTT. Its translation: CASSPSGNSNQPQHF.

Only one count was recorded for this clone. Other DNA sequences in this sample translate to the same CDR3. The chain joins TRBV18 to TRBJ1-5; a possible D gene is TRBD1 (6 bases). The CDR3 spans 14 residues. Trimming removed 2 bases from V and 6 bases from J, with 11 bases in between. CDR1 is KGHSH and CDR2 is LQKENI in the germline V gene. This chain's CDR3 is CASSPGQGTQPQHF. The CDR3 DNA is TGTGCCAGCTCACCAGGTCAGGGGACTCAGCCCCAGCATTTT.